This T cell receptor beta chain was recorded in a study of T-cell reconstitution after alpha-beta-depleted transplantation in children. Preparation of the TCRbeta library used unique molecular identifiers. TCRdb redid the calling of the PCR reads with MiXCR, one entry per CDR3 protein. The sample records about 580,000 distinct CDR3 sequences, roughly 24% being singletons. Trimming took 4 bases from V and 3 from J; bases not matched to a gene: 9. CDR3 length: 15 amino acids. The germline gives CDR1 WSHSY, CDR2 SAAADI. The chain joins TRBV10-2 to TRBJ2-7; TRBD2 agrees at 7 bases. The specimen was PBMCs, mostly from graft donor cells, collected 360 days after TCRalphabeta/CD19-depleted stem cell transplant. The clonotype comes from a boy younger than two who had a stem cell transplant for acute myeloid leukemia, so the T cells may come from the graft donor. CDR3 loop: CASSVGGGAFYEQYV. CDR3 nucleotides: TGCGCCAGCAGTGTCGGGGGAGGGGCGTTCTACGAGCAGTACGTC.